This T cell receptor (beta chain) was sequenced during a study of T-cell memory formation after mild COVID-19. The wider study: TCR clustering was largely donor specific.

TCRdb re-called the 5' RACE reads with MiXCR, one entry per CDR3 protein. The table includes 530,000 or so distinct CDR3 sequences, 17% detected once. Details on this clonotype: An end of the junction does not agree with germline; a read error may underlie this.

The length of the CDR3 is 13 residues. Germline V gene lookup returns CDR1 LNHNV and CDR2 YYDKDF (reference sequence). The origin of this receptor is an adult woman who had mild COVID-19 (a few samples of this study predate the infection). Cell type and time point are not known. The material sequenced was PBMCs or a T cell subset sorted from them (not recorded which). The chain uses TRBV15 and TRBJ2-1; D may be TRBD1 (5 bases). CDR3 bases: TGTGCCACCAGCACGGGTGACGCCCGGACACACTACTTC. Its protein is CATSTGDARTHYF.